The 26 T cell receptor beta chains reported below all come from one sample, sequenced in a study of cytomegalovirus exposure and HLA in healthy donors. Here immunoSEQ multiplex PCR was the method, and the copy in TCRdb shows in-frame clones only, minus some. This table has 300,000 to 350,000 clones, 88% appearing once. The sample comprised PBMCs. These receptors were taken from a man aged 25 to 40 in good health and CMV-seronegative.

The chain combines TRBV7-8 with TRBJ2-5; 7 nucleotides align to TRBD2. This CDR3 has 13 amino acids. The ends lost 5 bases at V and 4 bases at J; junction bases unmatched: 4. Germline V CDR1 and CDR2: SGHVS, FQNEAQ. This CDR3 is CASSLGGGETQYF. The DNA of the CDR3 is TGTGCCAGCAGCCTGGGCGGGGGAGAGACCCAGTACTTC.

The V and J genes are TRBV27 and TRBJ1-2; a possible D gene is TRBD1 (5 bases). The ends were cut back, 5 bases at V and 8 bases at J, with 18 bases in the middle. The CDR3 covers 14 residues. The germline gives CDR1 MNHEY, CDR2 SMNVEV (reference sequence). CDR3 bases: TGTGCCAGCAGTCCTTTCGGGGGTTCGGAAGGCTACACCTTC. Translation: CASSPFGGSEGYTF.

This chain connects TRBV12-5 to TRBJ2-3; TRBD1 matches at 9 bases. In germline, CDR1 is LGHNT, CDR2 FRNRAP. V trimming: 4 bases; J trimming: 3 bases; junction bases outside the gene matches: 5. The CDR3 totals 15 residues. The chain's CDR3 is CASGSDRGQTDTQYF. For the CDR3, the DNA is TGTGCTAGTGGTTCGGACAGGGGACAGACAGATACGCAGTATTTT. The whole variable domain, remainder taken from reference TRBV12-5 and TRBJ2-3, is DARVTQTPRHKVTEMGQEVTMRCQPILGHNTVFWYRQTMMQGLELLAYFRNRAPLDDSGMPKDRFSAEMPDATLATLKIQPSEPRDSAVYFCASGSDRGQTDTQYFGPGTRLTVL.

DNA for the CDR3: TGCGCCAGCAGCTTCGGGGAATCGAACACCGGGGAGCTGTTTTTT. Residues: CASSFGESNTGELFF. V is TRBV5-1 and J is TRBJ2-2; D might be TRBD2 (5 bases). The CDR3 extends over 15 amino acids. V was pared by 2 bases and J by 0 bases, with 8 bases between. Germline V lookup: CDR1 SGHRS, CDR2 YFSETQ.

The chain uses TRBV15 and TRBJ1-2, with D unclear. CDR1 and CDR2 from the germline V gene are LNHNV and YYDKDF (reference sequence). The CDR3 length is 15 residues. V was pared by 0 bases and J by 4 bases, with 12 bases between. The CDR3 DNA is TGTGCCACCAGCAGAGACCCAACAGTAAGCTATGGCTACACCTTC. This translates into CATSRDPTVSYGYTF.

This chain links TRBV10-3 with TRBJ2-2; no firm D call. Trimming took off 6 bases at V and 2 bases at J, with 4 bases between the two ends. Germline V CDR1 and CDR2: ENHRY, SYGVKD. The CDR3 length is 12 residues. The CDR3 DNA sequence: TGTGCCATCAGCATTAACACCGGGGAGCTGTTTTTT. This encodes CAISINTGELFF.

Written as DNA, the CDR3 is TGCGCCAGCAGCTTGGCCGGGACAGGGGGCATCATGAACACTGAAGCTTTCTTT. Amino acid sequence: CASSLAGTGGIMNTEAFF. This chain joins TRBV5-1 and TRBJ1-1; TRBD1 aligns across 12 bases. J gave up 0 bases and V 0 bases, and 6 bases lay outside the gene matches. The length of the CDR3 is 18 residues. Germline assignment: CDR1 SGHRS and CDR2 YFSETQ.

The V call is TRBV27, the J call TRBJ2-1, with a tentative D call TRBD1 (5 bases). This CDR3 region has 13 residues. Germline V CDR1 and CDR2: MNHEY, SMNVEV (reference sequence). Trimming left V 5 bases short and J 3 bases short, with 8 bases between. The CDR3 is CASSEDSYNEQFF. CDR3 DNA: TGTGCCAGCAGTGAAGACAGCTACAATGAGCAGTTCTTC.

V is TRBV6-5 and J is TRBJ1-2; D unclear. Deletions cut 8 bases from V and 2 bases from J, with 15 bases between. Germline V gene data show CDR1 as MNHEY and CDR2 as SVGAGI. This CDR3 region has 14 residues. CDR3: CASAPGIANYGYTF. In DNA, the CDR3 is TGTGCCAGCGCCCCAGGCATCGCAAACTATGGCTACACCTTC.

CDR3 DNA: TGCGCCAGCAGTGAAGGGCAGGGGCGGTTCGGTGAGCAGTTCTTC. Protein sequence: CASSEGQGRFGEQFF. J is TRBJ2-1 and V is TRBV10-1; possible D gene TRBD1, 6 bases. Trimming took 3 bases from V and 9 from J, leaving 18 bases between them. The CDR3 is 15 amino acids. Germline CDR1 is WNHNN and CDR2 is SYGVQD (reference sequence).

The genes are TRBV5-4 and TRBJ2-7; TRBD1 aligns across 9 bases. J was trimmed by 11 bases and V by 4 bases; bases with no gene match: 7. CDR1 is SGHNT and CDR2 is YYREEE in the germline V gene (reference sequence). The CDR3 covers 12 residues. The CDR3 protein is CASSVDRGRKYF. The CDR3 coding sequence is TGTGCCAGCAGCGTGGACAGGGGAAGAAAGTACTTC.

V gene TRBV4-1 combines with J gene TRBJ2-5; 7 bases agree with TRBD2. Germline lookup yields CDR1 MGHRA and CDR2 YSYEKL. The CDR3 spans 17 residues. The V gene end was trimmed by 0 bases and the J gene end by 1 base; junction bases not matched to a gene: 8. This CDR3 is CASSQEVYGGGQETQYF. The CDR3 nucleotides are TGCGCCAGCAGCCAAGAAGTCTACGGCGGGGGCCAAGAGACCCAGTACTTC.

A few counts support this clone. V gene TRBV30 combines with J gene TRBJ1-6, with TRBD1 matching over 8 bases. The V and J ends lost 5 bases and 11 bases, in that order; junction bases with no gene match: 8. CDR3 length: 13 amino acids. CDR1 GTSNPN and CDR2 SVGIG come from the germline V gene (reference sequence). This CDR3 reads CAWLPDRVAPLHF. The CDR3 region has the DNA TGTGCCTGGCTCCCGGACAGGGTCGCACCCCTCCACTTT.

The chain uses TRBV4-1 and TRBJ1-5, with no clear D. Germline V CDR1 and CDR2: MGHRA, YSYEKL. V lost 0 bases, J lost 2 bases, and 8 bases lay in between. The CDR3 spans 15 residues. The DNA for the CDR3 is TGCGCCAGCAGCCAAGATCGGCAGGGCAATCAGCCCCAGCATTTT. As protein: CASSQDRQGNQPQHF.

The chain employs TRBV11-3 and TRBJ2-7, with TRBD1 as a possible D gene (6 bases). CDR1 and CDR2 from the germline V gene are SGHNT and YENEEA. Trimming took off 2 bases at V and 2 bases at J, with 7 bases between the two ends. CDR3 size: 13 residues. The CDR3 DNA reads TGTGCCAGCAGCTTACGGGACACCTACGAGCAGTACTTC. As protein: CASSLRDTYEQYF. The full variable domain, its missing parts supplied by reference TRBV11-3 and TRBJ2-7, is EAGVVQSPRYKIIEKKQPVAFWCNPISGHNTLYWYLQNLGQGPELLIRYENEEAVDDSQLPKDRFSAERLKGVDSTLKIQPAELGDSAVYLCASSLRDTYEQYFGPGTRLTVT.

The gene calls are TRBV7-8 and TRBJ2-1, with TRBD2 identical over 13 bases. The length of the CDR3 is 13 residues. Losses at the gene ends were 6 bases for V and 7 bases for J; bases not matched to a gene: 0. Germline V gene sequence: CDR1 SGHVS, CDR2 FQNEAQ. For the CDR3, the DNA is TGTGCCAGCAGACTAGCGGGGGGGAATGAGCAGTTCTTC. Translation: CASRLAGGNEQFF.

This clone came up once. V gene TRBV2 combines with J gene TRBJ1-5, with TRBD1 as a possible D gene (5 bases). CDR1 is SNHLY and CDR2 is FYNNEI in the germline V gene. The ends were cut back, 6 bases at V and 2 bases at J, with 8 bases in the middle. The length of the CDR3 is 13 residues. In DNA, the CDR3 is TGTGCCAGCAGGATCAGGGGCAATCAGCCCCAGCATTTT. It yields the protein CASRIRGNQPQHF.

The V gene is TRBV5-1, the J gene TRBJ2-3; D is perhaps TRBD1 (6 bases). The CDR3 totals 16 residues. The V and J ends lost 3 bases and 2 bases respectively, with 16 bases between them. Germline V gene lookup returns CDR1 SGHRS and CDR2 YFSETQ. The CDR3 nucleotides read TGCGCCAGCAGCTCCACACGGGACAAAGCCACAGATACGCAGTATTTT. Protein product: CASSSTRDKATDTQYF.

The chain combines TRBV4-1 with TRBJ1-5; no reliable D call. Germline CDR1 and CDR2: MGHRA and YSYEKL. The CDR3 is 15 amino acids. V was pared by 0 bases and J by 2 bases, with 8 bases between. CDR3 DNA sequence: TGCGCCAGCAGCCAAGAATCCAGCGGCAATCAGCCCCAGCATTTT. Its translation: CASSQESSGNQPQHF.

The rearrangement uses TRBV7-9 and TRBJ2-7; 12 positions match TRBD2. The germline V gene has CDR1 SEHNR and CDR2 FQNEAQ (reference sequence). The CDR3 spans 14 residues. V shed 3 bases, J shed 5 bases, and the junction held 2 bases outside the gene matches. As DNA, the CDR3 is TGTGCCAGCAGCTTGCTAGCGGGGGGGCACGAGCAGTACTTC. It is translated as CASSLLAGGHEQYF.

V and J are TRBV27 and TRBJ1-6; TRBD1 agrees at 9 bases. Trimming at V came to 5 bases and at J to 10 bases, leaving 9 bases not matched to a gene. The CDR3 covers 15 residues. The V gene's germline CDR1 is MNHEY and CDR2 SMNVEV (reference sequence). The CDR3 sequence: CASSPGTGNHSPLHF. DNA for the CDR3: TGTGCCAGCAGTCCCGGGACAGGGAATCACTCACCCCTCCACTTT.

The chain employs TRBV5-6 and TRBJ1-6; TRBD1 might be the D (5 bases). Germline values: CDR1 SGHDT, CDR2 YYEEEE. Trimming left V 2 bases short and J 5 bases short, with 11 bases between. The CDR3 is made up of 15 amino acids. The CDR3 spells CASSFQGYNNSPLHF. CDR3 nucleotides: TGTGCCAGCAGCTTTCAGGGCTACAATAATTCACCCCTCCACTTT.

The rearrangement links TRBV5-6 to TRBJ2-1, with 7 nucleotides matching TRBD1. Germline V gene lookup returns CDR1 SGHDT and CDR2 YYEEEE. J lost 1 base, V lost 4 bases, and 5 bases had no gene match. The CDR3 has 15 residues. The CDR3 DNA reads as TGTGCCAGCAGCAAGGGACAGTATTCCTACAATGAGCAGTTCTTC. Translating it yields CASSKGQYSYNEQFF.

CDR3 sequence reads: CASSHLGASIQNTGELFF. The CDR3 nucleotides are TGTGCCAGCAGCCACCTCGGAGCGAGTATACAGAACACCGGGGAGCTGTTTTTT. This sequence joins TRBV7-6 and TRBJ2-2; D gene unclear. The CDR3 consists of 18 residues. Germline V gene lookup returns CDR1 SGHVS and CDR2 FNYEAQ. V lost 5 bases and J lost 1, with 20 bases in between.

This rearrangement joins TRBV18 to TRBJ1-4; no clear D. The CDR3 totals 13 residues. The V and J ends lost 1 base and 5 bases respectively, with 5 bases between them. The germline gives CDR1 KGHSH, CDR2 LQKENI. In DNA form, the CDR3 reads TGTGCCAGCTCACCACAGCTGAATGAAAAACTGTTTTTT. It is translated as CASSPQLNEKLFF.

The chain employs TRBV2 and TRBJ2-7; maybe TRBD2 (7 bases). Germline V gives CDR1 SNHLY, CDR2 FYNNEI. The CDR3 length is 13 residues. V was cut by 6 bases and J by 0 bases, with 9 bases left in between. In DNA form, the CDR3 reads TGTGCCAGCAGGGGGGGGCTCTCCTACGAGCAGTACTTC. Translating it yields CASRGGLSYEQYF. Using reference TRBV2 and TRBJ2-7 for the parts outside the CDR3, the full variable domain is EPEVTQTPSHQVTQMGQEVILRCVPISNHLYFYWYRQILGQKVEFLVSFYNNEISEKSEIFDDQFSVERPDGSNFTLKIRSTKLEDSAMYFCASRGGLSYEQYFGPGTRLTVT.